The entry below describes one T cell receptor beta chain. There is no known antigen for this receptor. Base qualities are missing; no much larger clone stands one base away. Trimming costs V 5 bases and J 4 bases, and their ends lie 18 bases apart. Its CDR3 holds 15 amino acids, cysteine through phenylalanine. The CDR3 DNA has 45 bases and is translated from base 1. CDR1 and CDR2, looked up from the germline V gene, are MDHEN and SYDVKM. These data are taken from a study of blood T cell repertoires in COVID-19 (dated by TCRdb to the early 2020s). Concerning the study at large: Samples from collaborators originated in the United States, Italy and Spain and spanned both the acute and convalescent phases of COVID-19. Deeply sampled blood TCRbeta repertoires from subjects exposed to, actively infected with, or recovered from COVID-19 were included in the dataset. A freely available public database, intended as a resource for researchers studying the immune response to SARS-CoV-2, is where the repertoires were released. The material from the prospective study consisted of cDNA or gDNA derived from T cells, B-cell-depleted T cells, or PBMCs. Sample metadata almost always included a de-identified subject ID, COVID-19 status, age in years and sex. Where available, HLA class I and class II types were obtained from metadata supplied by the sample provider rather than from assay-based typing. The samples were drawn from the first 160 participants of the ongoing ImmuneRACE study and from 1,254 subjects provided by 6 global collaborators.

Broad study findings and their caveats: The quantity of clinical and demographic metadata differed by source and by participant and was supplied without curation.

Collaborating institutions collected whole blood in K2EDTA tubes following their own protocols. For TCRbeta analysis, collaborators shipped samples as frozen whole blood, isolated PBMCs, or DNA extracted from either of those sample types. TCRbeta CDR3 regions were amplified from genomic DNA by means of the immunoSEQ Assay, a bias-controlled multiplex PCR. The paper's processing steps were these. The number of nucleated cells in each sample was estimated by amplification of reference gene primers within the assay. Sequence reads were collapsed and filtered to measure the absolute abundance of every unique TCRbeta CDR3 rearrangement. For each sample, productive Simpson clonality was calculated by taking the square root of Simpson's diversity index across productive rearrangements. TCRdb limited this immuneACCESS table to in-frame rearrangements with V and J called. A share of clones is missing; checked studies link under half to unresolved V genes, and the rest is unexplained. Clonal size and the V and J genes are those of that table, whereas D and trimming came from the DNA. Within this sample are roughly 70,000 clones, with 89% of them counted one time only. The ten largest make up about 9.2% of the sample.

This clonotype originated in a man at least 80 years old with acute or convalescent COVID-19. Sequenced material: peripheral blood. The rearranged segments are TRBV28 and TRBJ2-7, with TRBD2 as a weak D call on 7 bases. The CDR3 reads CASSRSGGRMYEQYF. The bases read TGTGCCAGCAGTCGTTCCGGGGGGCGCATGTACGAGCAGTACTTC.